This T cell receptor beta chain comes out of a study of cytomegalovirus exposure and HLA in healthy donors. At the level of the study: HLA-typed donors were the source of approximately 85 million unique TCRs held in an early data release. Broader study findings: A missense DCLRE1C variant was associated with V- and J-gene trimming of TCR beta chains in a later analysis, and an independent cohort replicated the association. Earlier analysis looked at TCR beta V segments, and most were productive about 87% or about 30% of the time. A later analysis revealed that TCR association rates differed between HLA loci, peaking at DRB1 and bottoming out at HLA-C.

Concerning this clone itself: Antigen specificity is unknown.

CDR3 size: 15 residues. The V and J ends lost 1 base and 2 bases respectively, with 14 bases between them. The germline CDR1 and CDR2 sequences are GTSNPN and SVGIG (reference sequence). Primers: 60 Vbeta forward and 13 Jbeta reverse. TCRdb's table, derived via immunoSEQ multiplex PCR, lists solely in-frame clones and lacks some. The sample records 150,000 to 200,000 clones, around 62% being singletons. This chain connects TRBV30 to TRBJ1-2; no clear D. This clonotype was sampled from a man aged 35-49 years in good health and CMV-seronegative. The sequenced sample consisted of PBMCs. In DNA form, the CDR3 reads TGTGCCTGGAGTGCCATGGGCTATGGGAACTATGGCTACACCTTC. Protein sequence: CAWSAMGYGNYGYTF.